Each of the 9 T cell receptor beta chains below was sequenced from the same sample in a study of CXCR3-negative and CXCR3-positive naive CD8 T cells. General study points: Relative to CXCR3-negative naive cells, CXCR3-positive naive cells had more hydrophobic TRB CDR3s.

It was by 5' RACE with UMI labels that the TRB cDNA libraries were prepared. With the 5' RACE reads reprocessed, TCRdb shows one record per CDR3 protein and no DNA. The listing records tens of thousands of distinct CDR3 sequences. Their antigen targets remain unknown. The sample comprised naive CXCR3+ CD8+ T cells from blood. Subset of the sample: CD45RO-CCR7+CD27+CD95- naive CD8+ T cells expressing CXCR3 (TNR3+). All receptors come from a human donor in good health. Some clones in this sample may be carry-over from other donors' samples.

The chain uses TRBV28 and TRBJ2-3; TCRdb's D call of TRBD1 is untestable without DNA. CDR3 size: 16 residues. Germline loops: CDR1 MDHEN, CDR2 SYDVKM. The CDR3 loop reads CASSNTWDTSTDTQYF.

The V call is TRBV6-4, the J call TRBJ2-1; the TCRdb call, TRBD2, lacks DNA for checking. The CDR3 length is 15 residues. Germline V lookup: CDR1 MRHNA, CDR2 SNTAGT. The CDR3 protein is CASSETSGPYNEQFF.

The rearrangement joins TRBV5-1 to TRBJ2-1. The germline gives CDR1 SGHRS, CDR2 YFSETQ. The CDR3 has 15 amino acids. CDR3 in amino acids: CASSFTGPPENEQFF.

The chain is built from TRBV5-4 and TRBJ1-1; TCRdb's D gene call, TRBD1, goes unchecked for lack of DNA. CDR3 length equals 12 residues. Germline V gene lookup returns CDR1 SGHNT and CDR2 YYREEE (reference sequence). The CDR3 reads CASSRQDLEAFF.

V and J are TRBV4-3 and TRBJ2-5. CDR3 length: 14 residues. CDR1 is LGHNA, CDR2 YSLEER, per germline. CDR3 loop: CASSQDSLQETQYF.

This chain connects TRBV5-1 to TRBJ2-1. The CDR3 is 15 residues long. The germline gives CDR1 SGHRS, CDR2 YFSETQ. This chain's CDR3 is CASSLPYRSYNEQFF.

This chain uses TRBV28 with TRBJ1-2; absent DNA, TCRdb's TRBD1 call cannot be checked. CDR1 and CDR2 from the germline V gene are MDHEN and SYDVKM. The CDR3 is 16 residues long. The CDR3 reads CASNRGTGTRGYGYTF.

J is TRBJ2-3 and V is TRBV28; TCRdb outputs TRBD2, but without DNA this stays unchecked. Germline V lookup: CDR1 MDHEN, CDR2 SYDVKM. This CDR3 region has 20 residues. The CDR3 sequence: CASSLVRLGLAGDPTDTQYF.

V gene TRBV7-9 combines with J gene TRBJ2-1. The germline gives CDR1 SEHNR, CDR2 FQNEAQ (reference sequence). The CDR3 is 12 residues long. The CDR3: CASSLAPNEQFF.